Presented here are 23 T cell receptor beta chains from one specimen sequenced in a study of cytomegalovirus exposure and HLA in healthy donors. In the PCR, 60 Vbeta and 13 Jbeta primers were used. Assay used: immunoSEQ multiplex PCR; TCRdb lists only in-frame clones, some missing. The sample holds approximately 160,000 clones, around 75% seen once. Sequencing was carried out using PBMCs. These TCRs come from a human donor in good health.

The J gene is TRBJ2-3, the V gene TRBV29-1; 10 nucleotides agree with TRBD2. The junction had 6 bases not matched to a gene; V was cut back by 4 bases and J by 5 bases. The CDR3 totals 14 residues. Germline CDR1 SQVTM, CDR2 ANQGSEA. In DNA form, the CDR3 reads TGCAGCGTTGTAGCGGGGGGCCGGAGAGATACGCAGTATTTT. Amino acid sequence: CSVVAGGRRDTQYF.

The chain combines TRBV6-1 with TRBJ1-2; the match to TRBD1 covers 9 bases. V shed 6 bases, J shed 6 bases, and the junction held 5 bases outside the gene matches. This CDR3 is built from 13 residues. Looked up from germline, CDR1 is MNHNS and CDR2 is SASEGT. CDR3: CASRPGQGDGYTF. CDR3 nucleotide sequence: TGTGCCAGCAGGCCGGGACAGGGTGATGGCTACACCTTC.

This clone was seen only once. The V gene is TRBV2, the J gene TRBJ1-1; the D gene is possibly TRBD1 (6 bases). With 5 bases removed from V and 7 bases from J, the gap between germline ends came to 14 bases. The CDR3 is 13 residues long. The germline gives CDR1 SNHLY, CDR2 FYNNEI. CDR3 DNA sequence: TGTGCCAGCAGTCCAGTGGACAGAATTGAAGCTTTCTTT. This sequence encodes CASSPVDRIEAFF.

The V call is TRBV9, the J call TRBJ1-5, with 8 bases lining up with TRBD1. The CDR3 is 15 amino acids. V shed 0 bases and J 7 bases; nucleotides not matched to a gene: 6. Germline V gene sequence: CDR1 SGDLS, CDR2 YYNGEE. The CDR3 bases are TGTGCCAGCAGCGTAGGCCAGGGGGCAGGGCAGCCCCAGCATTTT. Encoded protein: CASSVGQGAGQPQHF.

The chain employs TRBV11-3 and TRBJ2-3; D might be TRBD1 (6 bases). The CDR3 consists of 14 residues. The germline V and J ends were trimmed by 4 bases and 2 bases, with 10 bases remaining between them. The V gene's germline CDR1 is SGHNT and CDR2 YENEEA. CDR3 loop: CASSSQGDTDTQYF. In DNA, the CDR3 is TGTGCCAGCAGCTCACAGGGAGACACAGATACGCAGTATTTT. Variable domain in full (rest from reference TRBV11-3 and TRBJ2-3): EAGVVQSPRYKIIEKKQPVAFWCNPISGHNTLYWYLQNLGQGPELLIRYENEEAVDDSQLPKDRFSAERLKGVDSTLKIQPAELGDSAVYLCASSSQGDTDTQYFGPGTRLTVL.

This clone was counted once. The CDR3 DNA reads as TGTGCCAGCAGCGTAGACCCGGGGTCGTCCTATGGCTACACCTTC. Translation gives CASSVDPGSSYGYTF. J is TRBJ1-2 and V is TRBV9; D remains ambiguous. This CDR3 has 15 amino acids. V shed 0 bases and J shed 4 bases, with 13 bases lying between them. Per germline, CDR1 SGDLS and CDR2 YYNGEE.

The chain combines TRBV27 with TRBJ1-6, with D tentatively TRBD1 (5 bases). V dropped 7 bases and J dropped 8 bases, with 18 bases sitting between them. The CDR3 consists of 15 residues. Germline assignment: CDR1 MNHEY and CDR2 SMNVEV (reference sequence). Here the CDR3 reads CASKQRGRVYSPLHF. As DNA, the CDR3 is TGTGCCAGCAAACAGAGAGGCAGGGTGTATTCACCCCTCCACTTT.

About this clone itself: A junction end diverges from the germline sequence, so it may reflect a read error. V is TRBV9 and J is TRBJ2-3; 7 bases match TRBD1. There are 17 residues in the CDR3. CDR1 SGDLS and CDR2 YYNGEE come from the germline V gene. The DNA of the CDR3 is TGTGCCAGCAGCGTAGGTGTTGAGAGGGGGCGGGCAGATGCGCAGTATTTT. As protein: CASSVGVERGRADAQYF.

The V gene is TRBV2, the J gene TRBJ2-3; TRBD2 aligns across 9 bases. The CDR3 totals 15 residues. Germline loops: CDR1 SNHLY, CDR2 FYNNEI. J lost 1 base, V lost 6 bases, and 5 bases had no gene match. The CDR3 region is CASRKRGDGTDTQYF. As DNA, the CDR3 is TGTGCCAGCAGAAAGCGGGGGGATGGCACAGATACGCAGTATTTT.

The chain recombines TRBV5-1 with TRBJ2-5; a possible D gene is TRBD2 (6 bases). Trimming shortened V by 1 base and J by 5 bases, and 9 bases separated the two germline ends. Germline-derived CDR1 and CDR2 are SGHRS and YFSETQ. The CDR3 sequence is 13 residues long. CDR3: CASSLRGTETQYF. The CDR3 DNA reads as TGCGCCAGCAGCTTGCGGGGGACGGAGACCCAGTACTTC.

The rearrangement links TRBV29-1 to TRBJ2-1, with TRBD1 as a possible D gene (5 bases). The CDR3 sequence is 13 residues long. V lost 4 bases to trimming and J lost 4 bases, with 11 bases between them. Germline values: CDR1 SQVTM, CDR2 ANQGSEA. The CDR3 region is CSVVRVSYNEQFF. The CDR3 region has the DNA TGCAGCGTTGTCAGGGTATCTTACAATGAGCAGTTCTTC.

This clone has just a few counts. The chain carries TRBV6-1 and TRBJ2-7, with TRBD2 as a possible D gene (6 bases). The V end lost 6 bases, the J end lost 2 bases, and 14 bases lay between the germline ends. CDR1 is MNHNS and CDR2 is SASEGT in the germline V gene. The CDR3 is 14 residues long. CDR3 nucleotides: TGTGCCAGCAGCGCGGGACTGATCCCCTACGAGCAGTACTTC. This sequence encodes CASSAGLIPYEQYF.

The chain has TRBV27 and TRBJ2-7; D gene ambiguous. Germline V lookup: CDR1 MNHEY, CDR2 SMNVEV (reference sequence). The CDR3 spans 13 residues. V lost 3 bases, J lost 1 base, and 7 bases lay in between. In nucleotides, the CDR3 is TGTGCCAGCAGTTTTCCCGAGTCCTACGAGCAGTACTTC. This sequence encodes CASSFPESYEQYF.

V is TRBV5-5 and J is TRBJ2-2, with D possibly being TRBD2 (6 bases). Trimming removed 3 bases at V and 8 bases at J, with 8 bases between. CDR1 and CDR2 from the germline V gene are SGHKS and YYEKEE (reference sequence). There are 12 residues in the CDR3. CDR3 in amino acids: CASSSSGGELFF. DNA of the CDR3: TGTGCCAGCAGCTCCAGCGGGGGGGAGCTGTTTTTT.

This chain uses TRBV5-8 with TRBJ1-6; D is uncertain. This CDR3 contains 13 residues. With 5 bases removed from V and 9 bases from J, the gap between germline ends came to 12 bases. The V gene's germline CDR1 is SGHTS and CDR2 YDEGEE. For the CDR3, the DNA is TGTGCCAGCAGGGAGACGGCCCTTTCACCCCTCCACTTT. It codes for CASRETALSPLHF.

The table lists this clone with a few counts. The chain has TRBV4-3 and TRBJ1-1; possibly TRBD1 for D (6 bases). The germline V gene encodes CDR1 LGHNA and CDR2 YSLEER. The CDR3 totals 13 residues. V dropped 1 base and J dropped 3 bases, with 6 bases sitting between them. The CDR3: CASSQAGDTEAFF. CDR3 DNA sequence: TGCGCCAGCAGCCAAGCAGGGGACACTGAAGCTTTCTTT.

As concerns this clone: The junction departs from the called germline gene at one end, perhaps through a read error. The chain joins TRBV7-9 to TRBJ1-2, with D hard to call. CDR3 length: 15 amino acids. CDR1 is SEHNR, CDR2 FQNEAQ, per germline (reference sequence). The DNA for the CDR3 is TGTTCCAGCACCGTTTTCGACAAGACGTGGCGAGGCTACACCTTC. Translating gives CSSTVFDKTWRGYTF.

V gene TRBV13 combines with J gene TRBJ2-1; tentatively, D is TRBD1 (7 bases). Germline values: CDR1 PRHDT, CDR2 FYEKMQ (reference sequence). This CDR3 comprises 16 residues. V gave up 2 bases and J gave up 7 bases, with 18 bases separating them. The CDR3 loop is CASSLMERGDRNEQFF. The DNA of the CDR3 is TGTGCCAGCAGCTTAATGGAGAGGGGGGACAGAAATGAGCAGTTCTTC.

The DNA of the CDR3 is TGTGCCAGCAGTCCGACAGGGAACTACGAGCAGTACTTC. Translation: CASSPTGNYEQYF. The chain couples TRBV11-3 to TRBJ2-7; TRBD1 matches at 7 bases. The V gene's germline CDR1 is SGHNT and CDR2 YENEEA. The CDR3 spans 13 residues. The junction had 5 bases not matched to a gene; V was cut back by 6 bases and J by 3 bases.

The CDR3 region has the DNA TGTGCCAGCAGCTCGGAACCGGGACAGGGGGCGTTTGGCTACACCTTC. Amino acid sequence: CASSSEPGQGAFGYTF. The rearrangement uses TRBV7-3 and TRBJ1-2, with 12 bases lining up with TRBD1. The CDR3 covers 16 residues. The J segment lost 7 bases and the V segment lost 4 bases, leaving 10 bases of the junction unmatched. Per germline, CDR1 SGHTA and CDR2 FQGTGA.

This clone was seen a single time. DNA for the CDR3: TGTGCCAGCAGTGAACAGTGGGGGACTAGAAATGAGCAGTTCTTC. Its translation: CASSEQWGTRNEQFF. This chain joins TRBV6-1 and TRBJ2-1; 8 bases map to TRBD2. Germline CDR1 is MNHNS and CDR2 is SASEGT. The V segment lost 2 bases and the J segment 7 bases; nucleotides outside the gene matches: 7. The CDR3 has 15 amino acids.

This chain connects TRBV28 to TRBJ2-7, with D possibly being TRBD1 (6 bases). V shed 8 bases and J shed 4 bases, with 12 bases lying between them. This CDR3 has 12 amino acids. Per the germline V gene, CDR1 is MDHEN and CDR2 is SYDVKM. This CDR3 reads CASGRQEYEQYF. The CDR3 DNA reads as TGTGCCAGCGGTCGACAGGAATACGAGCAGTACTTC.

The gene calls are TRBV14 and TRBJ1-6; D remains unclear. The CDR3 length is 14 residues. Between the trimmed V and J ends, which lost 1 base and 6 bases, there was a span of 7 bases. Germline lookup yields CDR1 SGHDN and CDR2 FVKESK. The CDR3 protein is CASSQVRANSPLHF. The DNA for the CDR3 is TGTGCCAGCAGCCAAGTGCGTGCTAATTCACCCCTCCACTTT.